The clone carrying this TCR beta chain was observed a handful of times. The antigen is unknown. Germline loops: CDR1 SGHRS, CDR2 YFSETQ. Trimming cost V 3 bases and J 4 bases, with 16 bases left between them. The CDR3 runs to 15 residues. Researchers reported that TCR beta cDNA libraries carried unique molecular identifiers. MiXCR, run by TCRdb on the PCR reads, gives a single entry per CDR3 protein. Of more than 500,000 distinct CDR3 sequences in the sample, 34% were seen once. This sample is drawn from a study of post-analysis software for immune sequencing data. On the study more broadly: Secondary progressive, relapsing-remitting and progressive-relapsing multiple sclerosis were among the included disease courses. Findings of the study overall: Controls showed significantly higher normalized Chao1 diversity than did multiple sclerosis patients. With F measure, samples from one preparation batch clustered together strongly. Included in a set of roughly five TRBV segments more frequent in patients than controls were TRBV5-6, TRBV5-1 and TRBV20-1.

The sample consisted of blood. The clonotype comes from a girl aged 2-17 years with multiple sclerosis. The genes are TRBV5-1 and TRBJ2-5; D gene uncertain. In DNA, the CDR3 is TGCGCCAGCAGCTCAACCCTACATGTGACAGAGACCCAGTACTTC. The encoded protein is CASSSTLHVTETQYF.